This TCR beta chain stems from a study of shared clonotypes between healthy human individuals. Study in general: Aged 18 to 49, the donors were two women and three men. Findings and limits, study-wide: Sequencing depth was expected to influence donor clonotype sharing.

Sequenced by immunoSEQ multiplex PCR; TCRdb stores in-frame clones only, minus some. The repertoire has about half a million clones, roughly 77% of them found once; the top ten carry over 10%. With V trimmed by 7 bases and J by 7 bases, 12 bases remained unmatched. The CDR3 is made up of 15 amino acids. Per the germline V gene, CDR1 is LNHDA and CDR2 is SQIVND (reference sequence). Healthy HIV-negative adults without recent acute infections or vaccinations served as donors. As for this clone: Its antigen is unknown.

The sample was PBMCs. The rearrangement links TRBV19 to TRBJ2-1; the match to TRBD2 covers 8 bases. This clonotype originated in a woman in her thirties or forties in good health. Some clones in this sample may be carry-over from other donors' samples. The CDR3 is CASTEGGRNRNEQFF. CDR3 coding DNA: TGTGCCAGTACGGAAGGCGGGAGGAATAGGAATGAGCAGTTCTTC.